The table lists the clone carrying this T cell receptor beta chain with a few counts. As yet, its antigen is unknown. Amplification used 60 Vbeta primers and 13 Jbeta primers. The method was immunoSEQ multiplex PCR; TCRdb's version includes in-frame clones alone and lacks a portion of them. The data contain around 150,000 clones, 79% of them singletons. The data stem from a study of cytomegalovirus exposure and HLA in healthy donors. Across the study: Researchers previously reported finding 90 million to 120 million unique TCR beta sequences from about 200 million T cells.

Study results and caveats: It was reported in a later analysis that an Asian-associated ancestry cluster showed fewer N-insertions than the approximately 670-donor mean. Later genetic work tied a missense DCLRE1C variant to beta-chain V and J trimming. Under 20,000 TCR beta sequences were associated with HLA alleles at 0.05 false discovery rate in a later analysis.

The receptor was isolated from a man aged 50 to 59 in good health and CMV-seropositive. The sequenced sample consisted of PBMCs.

This CDR3 is CASSFGGSGKNIQYF. The CDR3 DNA sequence: TGTGCCAGCAGTTTTGGGGGCTCGGGCAAAAACATTCAGTACTTC. The gene calls are TRBV28 and TRBJ2-4; D might be TRBD1 (6 bases). This CDR3 region has 15 residues. Looked up from germline, CDR1 is MDHEN and CDR2 is SYDVKM. V gave up 3 bases and J gave up 3 bases, with 12 bases separating them.